This is a list of T cell receptor beta chains from one sample in a study of T-cell memory formation after mild COVID-19. TCRdb reprocessed the 5' RACE reads with MiXCR, giving one entry per CDR3 protein. This sample has a few hundred thousand distinct CDR3 sequences, with approximately 15% found just once. Sequenced material: PBMCs or a T cell subset sorted from them (not recorded which). The receptor set was obtained from a young man who had mild COVID-19 (a few samples of this study predate the infection). Cell type and time point are not known. The CDR3 runs from the conserved cysteine through the conserved F or W. D genes are given only for firm matches. Not every row has a clone size; where given, it reads once, few, many or a size class.

TRBV4-1	-	TRBJ2-3	few	CASSQDFPGGSGRTDTQYF	TGCGCCAGCAGCCAAGATTTCCCTGGGGGATCTGGGCGGACAGATACGCAGTATTTT
TRBV29-1	TRBD1	TRBJ1-4	medium-sized	CSVRDSGGEKLFF	TGCAGCGTTAGGGACAGCGGAGGTGAAAAACTGTTTTTT
TRBV6-6	TRBD2	TRBJ2-3	few	CASSYSGTSGTTDTQYF	TGTGCCAGCAGTTACTCAGGGACTAGCGGGACCACAGATACGCAGTATTTT
TRBV12-3/TRBV12-4	-	TRBJ1-5	few	CASKLGWGPGQPQHF	TGTGCCAGCAAACTAGGGTGGGGGCCGGGACAGCCCCAGCATTTT
TRBV4-3	-	TRBJ1-4	few	CASSQDWGEANEKLFF	TGCGCCAGCAGCCAAGATTGGGGAGAGGCTAATGAAAAACTGTTTTTT
TRBV4-3	-	TRBJ2-1	-	CASSPPGGTALFF	TGCGCCAGCAGCCCTCCCGGAGGCACCGCGTTGTTCTTC
TRBV5-1	-	TRBJ2-7	many	CASSLGGSSYEQYF	TGTGCCAGCAGCTTGGGAGGAAGCTCCTACGAGCAGTACTTC
TRBV20-1	TRBD1	TRBJ1-1	-	CSAGTGGRAEAFF	TGCAGTGCGGGGACAGGGGGACGGGCTGAAGCTTTCTTT
TRBV6-2/TRBV6-3	TRBD2	TRBJ2-5	-	CASSYSRLAGADQETQYF	TGTGCCAGCAGTTATAGTAGACTAGCGGGGGCCGACCAAGAGACCCAGTACTTC
TRBV6-5	TRBD1	TRBJ1-1	-	CASSWGTESMNTEAFF	TGTGCCAGCAGTTGGGGGACAGAGTCCATGAACACTGAAGCTTTCTTT
TRBV15	-	TRBJ2-2	-	CATSPGGGRPGELFF	TGTGCCACCAGCCCCGGAGGGGGCCGCCCCGGGGAGCTGTTTTTT
TRBV4-2	TRBD2	TRBJ2-3	-	CASSQDPLAELTDTQYF	TGTGCCAGCAGCCAAGATCCCCTAGCGGAGCTCACAGATACGCAGTATTTT
TRBV7-3	-	TRBJ2-1	-	CASSPQSRDEQFF	TGTGCCAGCAGCCCTCAATCCCGGGATGAGCAGTTCTTC
TRBV10-2	TRBD2	TRBJ2-3	once	CASRGLAGGLTDTQYF	TGCGCCAGCAGAGGACTAGCGGGGGGGCTAACAGATACGCAGTATTTT
TRBV6-4	-	TRBJ2-2	-	CASSDSGGTGELFF	TGTGCCAGCAGTGACTCAGGGGGGACCGGGGAGCTGTTTTTT
TRBV5-6	-	TRBJ1-6	many	CASSLGQGLNSPLHF	TGTGCCAGCAGCTTGGGTCAGGGGTTGAATTCACCCCTCCACTTT